These 21 T cell receptor beta chains came from one sample sequenced in a study of blood T cell repertoires in COVID-19. Profiling relied on immunoSEQ multiplex PCR, and the TCRdb table lists in-frame clones only, not all of them. The table records roughly 46,000 clones, approximately 88% of them present only once. What was sequenced was peripheral blood. These receptors were obtained from a human donor with active COVID-19. The donor label of this sample is uncertain.

Only one count was recorded for this clone. V gene TRBV7-9 combines with J gene TRBJ1-5; 9 bases are shared with TRBD1. Germline loops: CDR1 SEHNR, CDR2 FQNEAQ (reference sequence). This CDR3 spans 16 amino acids. The ends lost 4 bases at V and 2 bases at J; junction bases unmatched: 6. In DNA, the CDR3 is TGTGCCAGCAGCTGGACAGGGGTCAATGGCAATCAGCCCCAGCATTTT. Translation gives CASSWTGVNGNQPQHF.

This rearrangement joins TRBV5-1 to TRBJ1-4; 7 nucleotides line up with TRBD1. In germline, CDR1 is SGHRS, CDR2 YFSETQ. Trimming cost V 0 bases and J 2 bases; bases outside gene matches: 4. There are 16 residues in the CDR3. The CDR3, as DNA: TGCGCCAGCAGCTTGGACGCCAGGGGGACTAATGAAAAACTGTTTTTT. This gives the protein CASSLDARGTNEKLFF.

This sequence joins TRBV5-6 and TRBJ2-3, with 11 nucleotides matching TRBD2. Losses at the gene ends were 5 bases for V and 3 bases for J; bases not matched to a gene: 5. Germline V gene lookup returns CDR1 SGHDT and CDR2 YYEEEE. This CDR3 has 15 residues. CDR3 DNA sequence: TGTGCCAGCAGTGGGCTAGCGGGGGGTACAGATACGCAGTATTTT. This sequence encodes CASSGLAGGTDTQYF.

The CDR3 spells CASSLVVHEQFF. CDR3 nucleotide sequence: TGTGCCAGCAGCTTAGTAGTCCATGAGCAGTTCTTC. The gene calls are TRBV7-2 and TRBJ2-1; D remains ambiguous. The CDR3 covers 12 residues. Germline V lookup: CDR1 SGHTA, CDR2 FQGNSA. Trimming took 1 base from V and 8 from J, leaving 6 bases between them.

The chain recombines TRBV21-1 with TRBJ1-5. TRBV21-1 is a pseudogene. This CDR3 contains 15 residues. CDR3 bases: TGTGCCAGCAGCAAAGGATTACGGGGTTGGAAGGCCCAGCATTTT. This translates into CASSKGLRGWKAQHF.

The J gene is TRBJ1-4, the V gene TRBV28; tentative D call: TRBD1 (6 bases). CDR1 and CDR2 (germline): MDHEN, SYDVKM. Between the trimmed V and J ends, which lost 3 bases and 3 bases, there was a span of 11 bases. The CDR3 has 15 amino acids. The CDR3: CASSFRTVSNEKLFF. For the CDR3, the DNA is TGTGCCAGCAGTTTCAGGACAGTCTCTAATGAAAAACTGTTTTTT.

The rearrangement links TRBV6-6 to TRBJ2-5; TRBD1 matches 7 bases. Losses at the gene ends were 6 bases for V and 5 bases for J; bases not matched to a gene: 12. CDR3 length equals 15 residues. Germline CDR1 is MNHNY and CDR2 is SVGAGI (reference sequence). As DNA, the CDR3 is TGTGCCAGCAGCTACCGGACAGGAAATGGGGAGACCCAGTACTTC. It encodes CASSYRTGNGETQYF.

The genes are TRBV14 and TRBJ1-4; unclear D gene. With 4 bases removed from V and 3 bases from J, the gap between germline ends came to 9 bases. Looked up from germline, CDR1 is SGHDN and CDR2 is FVKESK. The CDR3 is 14 amino acids. Here the CDR3 DNA reads TGTGCCAGCAGCCGATCGAGGGCTAATGAAAAACTGTTTTTT. Amino acid sequence: CASSRSRANEKLFF.

This clone was seen only once. V gene TRBV27 combines with J gene TRBJ1-6, with D possibly being TRBD1 (6 bases). From germline, CDR1 is MNHEY and CDR2 SMNVEV (reference sequence). The V gene lost 5 bases and the J gene lost 9 bases, with 17 bases spanning the gap. This CDR3 region has 15 residues. The CDR3 protein is CASSPGGARGSPLHF. CDR3 bases: TGTGCCAGCAGTCCCGGGGGGGCGCGGGGTTCACCCCTCCACTTT.

The chain uses TRBV5-6 and TRBJ2-1; no clear D. The V and J ends lost 6 bases and 10 bases respectively, with 11 bases between them. The CDR3 sequence is 11 residues long. Germline assignment: CDR1 SGHDT and CDR2 YYEEEE. The CDR3 DNA follows: TGTGCCAGCACCAACTATGAGGAGCAGTTCTTC. Amino acid sequence: CASTNYEEQFF.

The V gene is TRBV3-1 (or the pseudogene TRBV3-2), the J gene TRBJ2-2; no reliable D call. CDR1 is LGHDT, CDR2 YNNKEL, per germline (reference sequence). V gave up 4 bases and J gave up 6 bases, with 6 bases separating them. There are 12 residues in the CDR3. The CDR3 loop reads CASSPRAGELFF. The CDR3 DNA reads as TGTGCCAGCAGCCCCCGCGCCGGGGAGCTGTTTTTT.

The V call is TRBV4-2, the J call TRBJ2-1; the match to TRBD1 covers 11 bases. The V segment lost 0 bases and the J segment 5 bases; nucleotides outside the gene matches: 6. Germline CDR1 is LGHNA and CDR2 is YNFKEQ. This CDR3 spans 17 amino acids. The CDR3 region has the DNA TGTGCCAGCAGCCAAGAAGGAAGGGACAGGGGGAACAATGAGCAGTTCTTC. Translation gives CASSQEGRDRGNNEQFF.

The chain employs TRBV6-5 and TRBJ2-7, with 14 bases identical to TRBD2. The germline V gene has CDR1 MNHEY and CDR2 SVGAGI. The CDR3 has 15 residues. V lost 5 bases, J lost 4 bases, and 4 bases stayed unmatched. The CDR3 loop is CASSLRTSGGYEQYF. DNA of the CDR3: TGTGCCAGCAGTCTCAGGACTAGCGGGGGGTACGAGCAGTACTTC.

In its sample, this clone was seen a few times. The DNA for the CDR3 is TGTGCCAGCAGCTTGTTGATTTCTAGCGTAACTAGCACAGATACGCAGTATTTT. Its translation is CASSLLISSVTSTDTQYF. The chain joins TRBV11-2 to TRBJ2-3, with D perhaps TRBD2 (6 bases). The length of the CDR3 is 18 residues. Germline assignment: CDR1 SGHAT and CDR2 FQNNGV. Trimming shortened V by 3 bases and J by 0 bases, and 19 bases separated the two germline ends.

The chain employs TRBV20-1 and TRBJ2-3; D remains unclear. The germline V gene encodes CDR1 DFQATT and CDR2 SNEGSKA (reference sequence). Trimming removed 3 bases from V and 2 bases from J, with 21 bases in between. The CDR3 runs to 17 residues. This CDR3 is CSASSLFSLSITDTQYF. The DNA for the CDR3 is TGCAGTGCTAGTTCACTATTCTCCCTTAGTATCACAGATACGCAGTATTTT.

In this sample, this clone turned up once. The V gene is TRBV28, the J gene TRBJ1-4; TRBD1 agrees at 8 bases. The CDR3 sequence is 16 residues long. Trimming removed 8 bases from V and 12 bases from J; junction bases left unmatched: 20. CDR1 is MDHEN and CDR2 is SYDVKM in the germline V gene. The CDR3 protein is CASLGGTGTGRAQLFF. CDR3 coding DNA: TGTGCCAGCCTAGGCGGAACCGGGACAGGCCGCGCGCAACTGTTTTTT.

CDR3: CASSPPGQGMKTQYF. The DNA of the CDR3 is TGCGCCAGCAGCCCGCCGGGACAGGGGATGAAAACCCAGTACTTC. The rearrangement uses TRBV5-1 and TRBJ2-5; TRBD1 agrees at 10 bases. V lost 4 bases and J lost 8; bases outside the gene matches: 11. Germline V lookup: CDR1 SGHRS, CDR2 YFSETQ. The CDR3 contains 15 residues.

The chain links TRBV7-9 to TRBJ2-7; D uncertain. Germline V gene sequence: CDR1 SEHNR, CDR2 FQNEAQ (reference sequence). CDR3 size: 13 residues. V was shortened by 2 bases and J by 2 bases, with 7 bases between the two germline ends. This CDR3 is CASSLNSPYEQYF. The CDR3, as DNA: TGTGCCAGCAGCTTAAACAGCCCCTACGAGCAGTACTTC.

The chain combines TRBV6-5 with TRBJ2-1; weak D call: TRBD2 (6 bases). The CDR3 runs 14 residues. The ends were cut back, 11 bases at V and 3 bases at J, with 17 bases in the middle. Germline CDR1 and CDR2: MNHEY and SVGAGI. The CDR3 sequence is CAAKRTGVYNEQFF. CDR3 DNA: TGTGCCGCAAAGAGGACGGGAGTCTACAATGAGCAGTTCTTC.

V usage is TRBV7-2 and J usage is TRBJ1-2; 7 bases agree with TRBD1. The J segment lost 0 bases and the V segment lost 5 bases, leaving 6 bases of the junction unmatched. The CDR3 contains 15 residues. Per germline, CDR1 SGHTA and CDR2 FQGNSA. CDR3 bases: TGTGCCAGCAGCAGGGACAGCTTAGCTAACTATGGCTACACCTTC. Its protein is CASSRDSLANYGYTF.

CDR3 sequence: CATQEIATNEKLFF. For the CDR3, the DNA is TGTGCCACCCAGGAAATTGCAACTAATGAAAAACTGTTTTTT. The rearrangement links TRBV10-3 to TRBJ1-4; D uncertain. From germline, CDR1 is ENHRY and CDR2 SYGVKD. CDR3 length equals 14 residues. Trimming took 10 bases from V and 0 from J, leaving 12 bases between them.